Shown below are 25 T cell receptor beta chains from a single sample sequenced in a study of control samples from healthy donors and cancer patients. Sequenced by immunoSEQ multiplex PCR; TCRdb stores in-frame clones only, minus some. The profile covers fewer than 200,000 clones, with over 80% appearing a single time and around 1.6% taken by the ten largest. The sample taken for sequencing was blood. The receptors shown here come from a man aged 18 to 30 in good health.

The chain employs TRBV6-5 and TRBJ2-5; D is perhaps TRBD1 (5 bases). This CDR3 spans 12 amino acids. CDR1 is MNHEY and CDR2 is SVGAGI in the germline V gene. V lost 8 bases and J lost 5, with 12 bases in between. The CDR3 DNA reads TGTGCCAGCGAGACAGCTGGGGAGACCCAGTACTTC. Its translation is CASETAGETQYF.

This clone was observed once. The V gene is TRBV3-1 (or the pseudogene TRBV3-2), the J gene TRBJ1-1; the D is unclear. The CDR3 totals 14 residues. V lost 3 bases, J lost 4 bases, and 12 bases lay in between. The germline CDR1 and CDR2 sequences are LGHDT and YNNKEL (reference sequence). The CDR3 region is CASSHLGLGTEAFF. CDR3 sequence (DNA): TGTGCCAGCAGCCATTTAGGGCTCGGCACTGAAGCTTTCTTT.

This clone was seen just once. The chain has TRBV7-2 and TRBJ2-7; possibly TRBD1 for D (7 bases). The germline CDR1 and CDR2 sequences are SGHTA and FQGNSA. The CDR3 contains 14 residues. Trimming pared 4 bases from V and 3 bases from J, leaving 13 bases between. DNA for the CDR3: TGTGCCAGCAGCTGGCGGGACAGCCACTACGAGCAGTACTTC. Its translation: CASSWRDSHYEQYF. Looking up the rest from reference TRBV7-2 and TRBJ2-7 gives the full variable domain: GAGVSQSPSNKVTEKGKDVELRCDPISGHTALYWYRQSLGQGLEFLIYFQGNSAPDKSGLPSDRFSAERTGGSVSTLTIQRTQQEDSAVYLCASSWRDSHYEQYFGPGTRLTVT.

The V gene is TRBV12-5, the J gene TRBJ2-1, with D maybe TRBD1 (5 bases). Germline V gene sequence: CDR1 LGHNT, CDR2 FRNRAP. V was trimmed by 0 bases and J by 8 bases, leaving 17 bases between them. The CDR3 runs 16 residues. The CDR3 nucleotides are TGTGCTAGTGGTTTGGTCACGAAGGGGATAATCTATGAGCAGTTCTTC. Translated, it gives CASGLVTKGIIYEQFF.

This sequence joins TRBV5-6 and TRBJ2-7, with 13 bases that match TRBD2. Trimming cost V 4 bases and J 2 bases; bases outside gene matches: 3. From germline, CDR1 is SGHDT and CDR2 YYEEEE. This CDR3 is built from 15 residues. The CDR3 bases are TGTGCCAGCAGCCCCACTAGCGGGGGGGCCTACGAGCAGTACTTC. Its translation is CASSPTSGGAYEQYF.

The rearrangement links TRBV4-1 to TRBJ1-2, with TRBD1 as a possible D gene (6 bases). The CDR3 consists of 16 residues. V was clipped by 3 bases and J by 2 bases, with 16 bases between them. Germline V CDR1 and CDR2: MGHRA, YSYEKL. The CDR3 reads CASSHQMGGGNYGYTF. CDR3 coding DNA: TGCGCCAGCAGCCATCAAATGGGGGGCGGCAACTATGGCTACACCTTC.

The V and J genes are TRBV7-6 and TRBJ1-1, with 8 bases matching TRBD1. The CDR3 runs to 14 residues. Germline V gene data show CDR1 as SGHVS and CDR2 as FNYEAQ. V was pared by 3 bases and J by 4 bases, with 4 bases of the junction left unmatched. CDR3 DNA sequence: TGTGCCAGCAGCTTGAGGACAGGGAGCACTGAAGCTTTCTTT. Translation gives CASSLRTGSTEAFF.

This chain connects TRBV7-8 to TRBJ1-6; maybe TRBD1 (5 bases). The germline V gene has CDR1 SGHVS and CDR2 FQNEAQ. The V and J ends lost 8 bases and 10 bases respectively, with 21 bases between them. The CDR3 sequence is 15 residues long. The CDR3 loop is CASSPDRGVGSPLHF. Written as DNA, the CDR3 is TGTGCCAGCTCCCCCGATCGGGGGGTTGGATCACCCCTCCACTTT.

This clone was counted a single time. The chain couples TRBV7-2 to TRBJ2-3, with no clear D. Germline V gene lookup returns CDR1 SGHTA and CDR2 FQGNSA. CDR3 length: 15 amino acids. Trimming removed 5 bases from V and 0 bases from J, with 12 bases in between. The CDR3 DNA sequence: TGTGCCAGCAGCAACGGGCTGGCTAGCACAGATACGCAGTATTTT. This translates into CASSNGLASTDTQYF. The full variable domain, rest sourced from reference TRBV7-2 and TRBJ2-3, is GAGVSQSPSNKVTEKGKDVELRCDPISGHTALYWYRQSLGQGLEFLIYFQGNSAPDKSGLPSDRFSAERTGGSVSTLTIQRTQQEDSAVYLCASSNGLASTDTQYFGPGTRLTVL.

The CDR3 loop is CASSLRTGLRTDTQYF. DNA for the CDR3: TGTGCCAGCAGCCTCAGGACAGGGTTGAGGACAGATACGCAGTATTTT. This chain joins TRBV3-1 (or the pseudogene TRBV3-2) and TRBJ2-3; 8 nucleotides line up with TRBD1. With V trimmed by 4 bases and J by 3 bases, 9 bases remained unmatched. The CDR3 covers 16 residues. Germline CDR1 and CDR2: LGHDT and YNNKEL (reference sequence).

Of note for this clone: Other DNA sequences in the sample encode the same CDR3. This chain connects TRBV3-1 (or the pseudogene TRBV3-2) to TRBJ2-1; D call uncertain. The CDR3 is 15 residues long. The V end lost 0 bases, the J end lost 0 bases, and 6 bases lay between the germline ends. The germline CDR1 and CDR2 sequences are LGHDT and YNNKEL (reference sequence). CDR3: CASSQETGSYNEQFF. Written as DNA, the CDR3 is TGTGCCAGCAGCCAAGAAACCGGCTCCTACAATGAGCAGTTCTTC.

The V and J genes are TRBV6-1 and TRBJ1-1; D unresolved. This CDR3 has 12 residues. Trimming left V 2 bases short and J 6 bases short, with 7 bases between. CDR1 and CDR2 from the germline V gene are MNHNS and SASEGT. The DNA of the CDR3 is TGTGCCAGCAGTGAATTCACACCTGAAGCTTTCTTT. Amino acids: CASSEFTPEAFF.

This rearrangement joins TRBV19 to TRBJ2-7; the match to TRBD1 covers 8 bases. The CDR3 runs 15 residues. The J segment lost 0 bases and the V segment lost 5 bases, leaving 6 bases of the junction unmatched. Germline-derived CDR1 and CDR2 are LNHDA and SQIVND (reference sequence). The CDR3 spells CASSPGTGRSYEQYF. The CDR3 DNA sequence: TGTGCCAGTAGTCCCGGGACAGGTCGCTCCTACGAGCAGTACTTC.

The V gene is TRBV30, the J gene TRBJ2-7; D not resolved. CDR3 length equals 12 residues. Between the trimmed V and J ends, which lost 2 bases and 0 bases, there was a span of 5 bases. CDR1 and CDR2 from the germline V gene are GTSNPN and SVGIG (reference sequence). In nucleotides, the CDR3 is TGTGCCTGGAGTCAAGACTCCTACGAGCAGTACTTC. Translation: CAWSQDSYEQYF.

CDR3 coding DNA: TGTGCCAGCAGCCAAGATGGGGACATGAACACTGAAGCTTTCTTT. It specifies CASSQDGDMNTEAFF. The chain is built from TRBV4-2 and TRBJ1-1; D is perhaps TRBD1 (6 bases). CDR1 and CDR2 (germline): LGHNA, YNFKEQ. Trimming removed 0 bases from V and 0 bases from J, with 8 bases in between. This CDR3 comprises 15 residues.

The chain uses TRBV15 and TRBJ2-1, with 9 bases aligning to TRBD2. Germline CDR1 and CDR2: LNHNV and YYDKDF (reference sequence). Germline trimming cut 0 bases from V and 6 bases from J; bases unmatched to any gene: 9. This CDR3 region has 17 residues. The CDR3: CATSRDQLAGSVNEQFF. CDR3 nucleotide sequence: TGTGCCACCAGCAGAGATCAGCTAGCGGGGTCCGTCAATGAGCAGTTCTTC. The entire variable domain, with the rest obtained from reference TRBV15 and TRBJ2-1, is as follows: DAMVIQNPRYQVTQFGKPVTLSCSQTLNHNVMYWYQQKSSQAPKLLFHYYDKDFNNEADTPDNFQSRRPNTSFCFLDIRSPGLGDTAMYLCATSRDQLAGSVNEQFFGPGTRLTVL.

Concerning this clone: The same CDR3 can be traced to other DNA sequences in this sample. The V and J genes are TRBV5-1 and TRBJ2-7; 7 positions match TRBD1. The CDR3 loop spans 13 amino acids. Trimming cost V 2 bases and J 3 bases; bases outside gene matches: 2. Germline assignment: CDR1 SGHRS and CDR2 YFSETQ. The CDR3, as DNA: TGCGCCAGCAGCTTCGGGACAGACTACGAGCAGTACTTC. Translation: CASSFGTDYEQYF. The full variable domain, in which reference TRBV5-1 and TRBJ2-7 provide the parts outside the CDR3, is KAGVTQTPRYLIKTRGQQVTLSCSPISGHRSVSWYQQTPGQGLQFLFEYFSETQRNKGNFPGRFSGRQFSNSRSEMNVSTLELGDSALYLCASSFGTDYEQYFGPGTRLTVT.

The chain has TRBV24-1 and TRBJ2-2; D unresolved. Germline V CDR1 and CDR2: KGHDR, SFDVKD. V dropped 2 bases and J dropped 0 bases, with 12 bases sitting between them. This CDR3 comprises 17 residues. CDR3 DNA sequence: TGTGCCACCAGTGATTCCGGACGCTTCGCGAACACCGGGGAGCTGTTTTTT. This gives the protein CATSDSGRFANTGELFF.

This sequence joins TRBV4-1 and TRBJ2-3, with D unresolved. The V gene lost 0 bases and the J gene lost 5 bases, with 6 bases spanning the gap. The germline V gene has CDR1 MGHRA and CDR2 YSYEKL. CDR3 length: 13 amino acids. CDR3 sequence reads: CASSQDQGDTQYF. DNA for the CDR3: TGCGCCAGCAGCCAAGATCAAGGAGATACGCAGTATTTT.

V is TRBV19 and J is TRBJ1-4; the match to TRBD1 covers 9 bases. Germline CDR1 is LNHDA and CDR2 is SQIVND (reference sequence). The junction had 7 bases not matched to a gene; V was cut back by 8 bases and J by 0 bases. The CDR3 covers 16 residues. In nucleotides, the CDR3 is TGTGCCAGTGCAACCGGGGACAGGGCAACTAATGAAAAACTGTTTTTT. This codes for CASATGDRATNEKLFF.

The gene calls are TRBV18 and TRBJ1-1; D uncertain. The CDR3 sequence is 14 residues long. Trimming left V 2 bases short and J 3 bases short, with 10 bases between. Germline V lookup: CDR1 KGHSH, CDR2 LQKENI. The CDR3 nucleotides read TGTGCCAGCTCACCAATGACTGGAGACACTGAAGCTTTCTTT. It is translated as CASSPMTGDTEAFF.

The chain couples TRBV21-1 to TRBJ1-5; TRBD1, the table's D call, was not compared with the DNA. TRBV21-1 is given as a pseudogene. This CDR3 spans 15 amino acids. CDR3 residues: CASSPQPTPDQPQHF. The CDR3, as DNA: TGTGCCAGCAGCCCCCAACCGACACCGGATCAGCCCCAGCATTTT.

The CDR3 region is CASSQDAGLDRINQPQHF. DNA of the CDR3: TGCGCCAGCAGCCAAGATGCCGGCTTGGACAGGATTAATCAGCCCCAGCATTTT. The chain couples TRBV4-1 to TRBJ1-5; 7 nucleotides line up with TRBD1. V trimming: 0 bases; J trimming: 4 bases; junction bases outside the gene matches: 12. From germline, CDR1 is MGHRA and CDR2 YSYEKL. This CDR3 has 18 residues.

The chain combines TRBV7-8 with TRBJ1-6; 8 bases fit TRBD1. The CDR3 extends over 17 amino acids. Germline lookup yields CDR1 SGHVS and CDR2 FQNEAQ. V gave up 1 base and J gave up 6 bases; unmatched junction bases: 8. CDR3 bases: TGTGCCAGCAGCTTAGTGGCAGGGGGCGCGGGTAATTCACCCCTCCACTTT. Residues: CASSLVAGGAGNSPLHF.

The V gene is TRBV6-5, the J gene TRBJ2-1; TRBD2 matches 11 bases. Germline V gives CDR1 MNHEY, CDR2 SVGAGI. This CDR3 has 15 amino acids. J lost 3 bases, V lost 4 bases, and 2 bases had no gene match. In DNA, the CDR3 is TGTGCCAGCAGTTCTAGCGGGGGGTTCTACAATGAGCAGTTCTTC. Residues: CASSSSGGFYNEQFF.